These 27 T cell receptor beta chains came from one sample sequenced in a study of liver allograft versus peripheral blood T cells. Study-level information: The study compared liver allograft T cell receptor repertoires against peripheral blood repertoires of liver transplant recipients.

Each CDR3 protein is one row after TCRdb ran MiXCR on the reads. This sample carries thousands of distinct CDR3 sequences, roughly 15% of them seen once, and the ten largest clones take roughly 23%. The receptors were sampled from a human patient who had a liver transplant. Some T cells may arise from the graft donor.

At least ten counts were recorded for this clonotype. V and J are TRBV7-9 and TRBJ1-2; a weak D match, TRBD1 (6 bases). Trimming cost V 10 bases and J 0 bases, with 15 bases left between them. CDR1 is SEHNR and CDR2 is FQNEAQ in the germline V gene (reference sequence). This CDR3 comprises 14 residues. The CDR3 sequence: CAIMDSQANYGYTF. The DNA for the CDR3 is TGTGCCATCATGGACAGCCAAGCTAACTATGGCTACACCTTC.

The chain links TRBV4-1 to TRBJ1-1; D ambiguous. The CDR3 totals 13 residues. V lost 4 bases, J lost 1 base, and 7 bases lay in between. The germline gives CDR1 MGHRA, CDR2 YSYEKL. Here the CDR3 reads CASSPHWNTEAFF. Written as DNA, the CDR3 is TGCGCCAGCAGCCCTCACTGGAACACTGAAGCTTTCTTT.

This clonotype was recorded a few times. V gene TRBV11-2 combines with J gene TRBJ1-1; 7 positions agree with TRBD1. Germline CDR1 is SGHAT and CDR2 is FQNNGV. The ends lost 5 bases at V and 4 bases at J; junction bases unmatched: 10. CDR3 size: 15 residues. For the CDR3, the DNA is TGTGCCAGCAGCCTCCCACCATCAGGGGGCACTGAAGCTTTCTTT. Its translation is CASSLPPSGGTEAFF.

This clonotype showed up many times. The rearrangement links TRBV2 to TRBJ1-1; no definite D call. Germline-derived CDR1 and CDR2 are SNHLY and FYNNEI. The length of the CDR3 is 12 residues. V was shortened by 3 bases and J by 3 bases, with 5 bases between the two germline ends. CDR3 region: CASSEWDTEAFF. The CDR3 bases are TGTGCCAGCAGTGAGTGGGACACTGAAGCTTTCTTT.

By sample fraction, this clonotype is medium-sized. This sequence joins TRBV11-3 and TRBJ2-1; D is undetermined. V lost 2 bases to trimming and J lost 0 bases, with 8 bases between them. Germline V lookup: CDR1 SGHNT, CDR2 YENEEA. The CDR3 spans 15 residues. The chain's CDR3 is CASSLYATSYNEQFF. The CDR3 DNA is TGTGCCAGCAGCTTATACGCGACCTCCTACAATGAGCAGTTCTTC.

The sample holds a few counts of this clonotype. V usage is TRBV7-2 and J usage is TRBJ2-2, with 7 bases aligning to TRBD2. J gave up 1 base and V 3 bases, and 2 bases lay outside the gene matches. Per the germline V gene, CDR1 is SGHTA and CDR2 is FQGNSA. This CDR3 has 15 amino acids. The CDR3 reads CASSLVAGNTGELFF. CDR3 in DNA: TGTGCCAGCAGCTTGGTAGCGGGGAACACCGGGGAGCTGTTTTTT.

This clonotype is termed medium-sized (0.01 to 0.1%). The chain joins TRBV29-1 to TRBJ1-2; tentative D call: TRBD1 (5 bases). This CDR3 is 15 amino acids long. V dropped 4 bases and J dropped 0 bases, with 15 bases sitting between them. Germline V gene data show CDR1 as SQVTM and CDR2 as ANQGSEA. DNA of the CDR3: TGCAGCGTTGCCGGGACCGACGATGCTAACTATGGCTACACCTTC. This translates into CSVAGTDDANYGYTF.

This clonotype was observed many times. V is TRBV10-2 and J is TRBJ1-1; D is undetermined. CDR3 length equals 12 residues. V lost 2 bases, J lost 7 bases, and 8 bases lay in between. CDR1 is WSHSY, CDR2 SAAADI, per germline. CDR3 DNA: TGCGCCAGCAGTGAGATCGGGGTTGAAGCTTTCTTT. It translates to CASSEIGVEAFF.

This clonotype is medium-sized by share. The chain's CDR3 is CSARQGYTEAFF. The DNA for the CDR3 is TGCAGTGCTAGACAGGGGTACACTGAAGCTTTCTTT. The chain joins TRBV20-1 to TRBJ1-1; D may be TRBD1 (6 bases). CDR3 length equals 12 residues. The V end was cut by 2 bases, the J end by 3 bases, with 7 bases between. Germline-derived CDR1 and CDR2 are DFQATT and SNEGSKA (reference sequence).

This chain connects TRBV27 to TRBJ2-3; no definite D call. V dropped 5 bases and J dropped 2 bases, with 2 bases sitting between them. The CDR3 loop spans 11 amino acids. Germline assignment: CDR1 MNHEY and CDR2 SMNVEV (reference sequence). In nucleotides, the CDR3 is TGTGCCAGCAGTAACACAGATACGCAGTATTTT. Its protein product is CASSNTDTQYF.

By share, this clonotype counts as medium-sized. The rearrangement uses TRBV6-6 and TRBJ1-1, with no clear D. Germline V CDR1 and CDR2: MNHNY, SVGAGI (reference sequence). Trimming removed 6 bases from V and 11 bases from J, with 16 bases in between. The CDR3 spans 12 residues. The CDR3 DNA sequence: TGTGCCAGCAGGCGGCCGTCGAACGTGGCTTTCTTT. This sequence encodes CASRRPSNVAFF.

This clonotype is deemed medium-sized. This chain connects TRBV19 to TRBJ1-2; D is possibly TRBD1 (6 bases). The V end was cut by 5 bases, the J end by 4 bases, with 17 bases between. This CDR3 is built from 15 residues. Germline lookup yields CDR1 LNHDA and CDR2 SQIVND (reference sequence). CDR3 residues: CASSPQGSPSYGYTF. The CDR3 DNA reads as TGTGCCAGTAGTCCACAGGGTTCTCCCAGCTATGGCTACACCTTC.

By share, this clonotype ranks as medium-sized. The chain links TRBV10-3 to TRBJ2-3, with 9 bases identical to TRBD2. With 0 bases clipped from V and 2 bases from J, the junction kept 6 bases outside the gene matches. This CDR3 comprises 17 residues. In germline, CDR1 is ENHRY, CDR2 SYGVKD. Here the CDR3 DNA reads TGTGCCATCAGTGAGTCGAGCGGGGGGTCTTTCACAGATACGCAGTATTTT. Amino acids: CAISESSGGSFTDTQYF.

This clonotype is categorized as medium-sized. V is TRBV6-5 and J is TRBJ1-3; possible D gene TRBD1, 6 bases. V was trimmed by 6 bases and J by 0 bases, leaving 21 bases between them. The V gene's germline CDR1 is MNHEY and CDR2 SVGAGI. The CDR3 has 18 amino acids. The CDR3, as DNA: TGTGCCAGCAGCACGAAGGGGGACGGCCGTTACTCTGGAAACACCATATATTTT. This sequence encodes CASSTKGDGRYSGNTIYF.

In this sample, this clonotype is medium-sized (0.01 to 0.1%). V and J are TRBV12-3 or TRBV12-4 and TRBJ1-1, with D unclear. V was clipped by 6 bases and J by 4 bases, with 15 bases between them. The CDR3 is 14 amino acids. The CDR3 DNA is TGTGCCAGCAGCCCCCCCAGGTGGGGCACTGAAGCTTTCTTT. This sequence encodes CASSPPRWGTEAFF.

The J gene is TRBJ2-1, the V gene TRBV29-1; no clear D gene. This CDR3 has 14 amino acids. Germline assignment: CDR1 SQVTM and CDR2 ANQGSEA. V was shortened by 2 bases and J by 0 bases, with 8 bases between the two germline ends. The CDR3 here is CSVERDSSYNEQFF. The CDR3 DNA reads as TGCAGCGTTGAAAGGGATAGCTCCTACAATGAGCAGTTCTTC.

The table lists this clonotype with a few counts. The chain carries TRBV7-2 and TRBJ2-2; the D gene is possibly TRBD2 (7 bases). Germline V lookup: CDR1 SGHTA, CDR2 FQGNSA. V was cut by 5 bases and J by 2 bases, with 18 bases left in between. The CDR3 covers 17 residues. CDR3 sequence (DNA): TGTGCCAGCAGCCCCTGGGGGCTAGCGGAAAACACCGGGGAGCTGTTTTTT. It is translated as CASSPWGLAENTGELFF.

This clonotype rates as medium-sized. The genes are TRBV10-3 and TRBJ1-2; 7 bases are a match to TRBD1. V dropped 0 bases and J dropped 7; count of bases not matched to a gene: 11. The CDR3 consists of 16 residues. CDR1 and CDR2 from the germline V gene are ENHRY and SYGVKD. The CDR3: CAISESDRSAGGGYTF. CDR3 coding DNA: TGTGCCATCAGTGAGTCGGACAGGTCGGCGGGTGGTGGCTACACCTTC.

Judged by abundance, this clonotype is medium-sized (0.01 to 0.1%). This chain links TRBV5-6 with TRBJ2-7; D gene uncertain. Trimming took 0 bases from V and 7 from J, leaving 14 bases between them. There are 14 residues in the CDR3. Germline CDR1 is SGHDT and CDR2 is YYEEEE. CDR3 residues: CASSLASSVLEQYF. In DNA form, the CDR3 reads TGTGCCAGCAGCTTGGCCTCCTCCGTTTTGGAGCAGTACTTC.

This clonotype is classed as medium-sized. This rearrangement joins TRBV6-5 to TRBJ2-1; no reliable D call. This CDR3 has 13 amino acids. Germline V lookup: CDR1 MNHEY, CDR2 SVGAGI. V dropped 2 bases and J dropped 6 bases, with 8 bases sitting between them. CDR3 amino acids: CASSYRVLNEQFF. The CDR3 DNA is TGTGCCAGCAGTTACAGGGTCCTCAATGAGCAGTTCTTC.

This clonotype is medium-sized (0.01 to 0.1%) by share. The V call is TRBV6-5, the J call TRBJ1-6; 9 nucleotides line up with TRBD1. CDR1 MNHEY and CDR2 SVGAGI come from the germline V gene. V lost 5 bases, J lost 9 bases, and 2 bases stayed unmatched. The CDR3 contains 13 residues. CDR3 bases: TGTGCCAGCAGTCTGGGACAGGGTTCACCCCTCCACTTT. Translating it yields CASSLGQGSPLHF.

The genes are TRBV27 and TRBJ2-1; a possible D gene is TRBD1 (5 bases). Trimming shortened V by 5 bases and J by 6 bases, and 14 bases separated the two germline ends. The germline V gene has CDR1 MNHEY and CDR2 SMNVEV (reference sequence). The CDR3 totals 14 residues. The CDR3 nucleotides read TGTGCCAGCAGTCCGCCGCAAGGGGCCAATGAGCAGTTCTTC. Its protein product is CASSPPQGANEQFF.

V is TRBV7-9 and J is TRBJ2-7; no definite D call. Germline CDR1 reads SEHNR; CDR2 reads FQNEAQ (reference sequence). This CDR3 spans 17 amino acids. V dropped 1 base and J dropped 5 bases, with 21 bases sitting between them. CDR3 sequence (DNA): TGTGCCAGCAGCTTAGGTCCCGGGCCAGCCTTTTTGGACGAGCAGTACGTC. The encoded protein is CASSLGPGPAFLDEQYV.

The chain recombines TRBV9 with TRBJ1-4; D is unclear. The CDR3 has 14 residues. Per the germline V gene, CDR1 is SGDLS and CDR2 is YYNGEE. V lost 0 bases, J lost 2 bases, and 5 bases lay in between. CDR3 sequence reads: CASSVEGTNEKLFF. The DNA for the CDR3 is TGTGCCAGCAGCGTAGAGGGCACTAATGAAAAACTGTTTTTT.

This rearrangement joins TRBV2 to TRBJ1-6, with unresolved D. CDR1 and CDR2 from the germline V gene are SNHLY and FYNNEI. Trimming stripped 0 bases from V and 2 bases from J, with 8 bases between. The CDR3 sequence is 16 residues long. The chain's CDR3 is CASSEAPGTYNSPLHF. The DNA of the CDR3 is TGTGCCAGCAGTGAAGCGCCTGGGACCTATAATTCACCCCTCCACTTT.

The chain recombines TRBV18 with TRBJ2-5; 8 bases agree with TRBD2. The CDR3 covers 15 residues. Germline V gives CDR1 KGHSH, CDR2 LQKENI. Trimming took 2 bases from V and 1 from J; bases not matched to a gene: 3. The CDR3 nucleotides are TGTGCCAGCTCACCAGGAGCGGGAGCCCAAGAGACCCAGTACTTC. It translates to CASSPGAGAQETQYF.

This clonotype is judged medium-sized. This chain links TRBV13 with TRBJ1-1, with D maybe TRBD1 (6 bases). V lost 4 bases and J lost 1, with 16 bases in between. Germline CDR1 reads PRHDT; CDR2 reads FYEKMQ (reference sequence). The CDR3 is 16 amino acids. This CDR3 is CASSSLNRDPNTEAFF. CDR3 nucleotide sequence: TGTGCCAGCAGCTCTCTGAACAGGGACCCGAACACTGAAGCTTTCTTT.